The 28 T cell receptor beta chains listed next were all sequenced from one sample in a study of blood T cell repertoires in COVID-19. The table came from immunoSEQ multiplex PCR; TCRdb's copy has only in-frame clones and leaves some out. This sample has 330,000 or so clones; about 90% occur once, and the top ten carry 2.5% to 3%. Sequenced material: PBMCs or T cells enriched from blood (not recorded which). Receptors originate from a woman in her twenties or thirties who had recovered from COVID-19.

This clone came up once. V and J are TRBV28 and TRBJ2-7, with 10 positions matching TRBD2. The CDR3 has 17 amino acids. Germline CDR1 MDHEN, CDR2 SYDVKM. V was pared by 4 bases and J by 2 bases, with 11 bases of the junction left unmatched. The CDR3 DNA reads TGTGCCAGCAGTTCCGAAGCCGCTAGCGGGAGCGCCTACGAGCAGTACTTC. Translated: CASSSEAASGSAYEQYF.

V is TRBV5-1 and J is TRBJ2-1; the D gene is possibly TRBD1 (6 bases). CDR1 and CDR2 (germline): SGHRS, YFSETQ. Trimming took 0 bases from V and 8 from J, leaving 18 bases between them. The CDR3 totals 16 residues. CDR3 bases: TGCGCCAGCAGCTTGGCCTCGACAGGCTCCAGGGATGAGCAGTTCTTC. It specifies CASSLASTGSRDEQFF. Full variable domain (missing parts from reference TRBV5-1 and TRBJ2-1): KAGVTQTPRYLIKTRGQQVTLSCSPISGHRSVSWYQQTPGQGLQFLFEYFSETQRNKGNFPGRFSGRQFSNSRSEMNVSTLELGDSALYLCASSLASTGSRDEQFFGPGTRLTVL.

The chain couples TRBV19 to TRBJ1-4; tentatively, D is TRBD1 (6 bases). Germline lookup yields CDR1 LNHDA and CDR2 SQIVND (reference sequence). V lost 7 bases and J 7 bases, leaving 16 bases between the germline ends. The CDR3 length is 14 residues. The CDR3 loop is CASISGRGSEKLFF. The CDR3 DNA reads as TGTGCCAGTATTTCGGGCAGGGGCAGTGAAAAACTGTTTTTT.

This clone was seen a single time. The chain uses TRBV4-1 and TRBJ1-1; D not resolved. The CDR3 length is 11 residues. Germline V gene lookup returns CDR1 MGHRA and CDR2 YSYEKL. V gave up 6 bases and J gave up 8 bases, with 10 bases separating them. This CDR3 reads CASRRKSEAFF. CDR3 sequence (DNA): TGCGCCAGCAGGCGCAAATCGGAAGCTTTCTTT.

V and J are TRBV28 and TRBJ1-6, with a possible D match to TRBD1 (6 bases). Germline V lookup: CDR1 MDHEN, CDR2 SYDVKM. This CDR3 region has 14 residues. Trimming stripped 1 base from V and 10 bases from J, with 11 bases between. The CDR3 loop reads CASSLYRVFSPLHF. DNA of the CDR3: TGTGCCAGCAGTTTATACAGGGTGTTCTCACCCCTCCACTTT.

The rearrangement uses TRBV5-1 and TRBJ2-7, with a tentative D call TRBD1 (7 bases). V dropped 2 bases and J dropped 5 bases, with 14 bases sitting between them. Looked up from germline, CDR1 is SGHRS and CDR2 is YFSETQ. The CDR3 has 14 residues. The DNA for the CDR3 is TGCGCCAGCAGCTTTAAGCAGGGGGAGGACGAGCAGTACTTC. Protein: CASSFKQGEDEQYF.

CDR3: CASSEDSMLAYEQYF. The CDR3 DNA sequence: TGTGCCAGCAGTGAAGATAGTATGCTCGCATACGAGCAGTACTTC. J is TRBJ2-7 and V is TRBV6-1; unclear D gene. The CDR3 extends over 15 amino acids. Looked up from germline, CDR1 is MNHNS and CDR2 is SASEGT. V was clipped by 1 base and J by 4 bases, with 14 bases between them.

This clone occurred once. This chain uses TRBV3-1 (or the pseudogene TRBV3-2) with TRBJ1-1; TRBD1 might be the D (6 bases). The V and J ends lost 0 bases and 6 bases respectively, with 11 bases between them. The CDR3 extends over 14 amino acids. Germline CDR1 LGHDT, CDR2 YNNKEL (reference sequence). CDR3 sequence: CASSQEGGGPEAFF. The CDR3 nucleotides read TGTGCCAGCAGCCAAGAAGGGGGAGGGCCTGAAGCTTTCTTT.

Notes on this clone: Different DNA sequences within this sample yield the same CDR3. The V and J genes are TRBV2 and TRBJ1-5, with a weak D call TRBD1 (5 bases). The ends were cut back, 4 bases at V and 3 bases at J, with 10 bases in the middle. The CDR3 spans 14 residues. CDR1 is SNHLY and CDR2 is FYNNEI in the germline V gene. The CDR3 reads CASSAQGNNQPQHF. The CDR3 DNA follows: TGTGCCAGCAGTGCGCAGGGAAACAATCAGCCCCAGCATTTT.

The chain is built from TRBV5-4 and TRBJ2-4; 7 bases align to TRBD2. The length of the CDR3 is 16 residues. J was trimmed by 8 bases and V by 0 bases; bases with no gene match: 11. Germline CDR1 SGHNT, CDR2 YYREEE (reference sequence). CDR3 amino acids: CASSLESSGATDIQYF. The CDR3 nucleotides are TGTGCCAGCAGCTTGGAATCCAGCGGGGCCACGGACATTCAGTACTTC.

The chain couples TRBV6-1 to TRBJ1-2; D might be TRBD1 (5 bases). Trimming took 0 bases from V and 8 from J, leaving 22 bases between them. This CDR3 contains 17 residues. Germline-derived CDR1 and CDR2 are MNHNS and SASEGT. CDR3 amino acids: CASSEALEGAGRRGYTF. The CDR3 bases are TGTGCCAGCAGTGAAGCGCTGGAGGGAGCGGGACGGCGCGGCTACACCTTC.

The chain couples TRBV5-4 to TRBJ1-4; TRBD1 might be the D (5 bases). The CDR3 is 15 residues long. V lost 0 bases and J lost 8, with 14 bases in between. In germline, CDR1 is SGHNT, CDR2 YYREEE (reference sequence). The CDR3 loop is CASSLASGTREKLFF. The CDR3 region has the DNA TGTGCCAGCAGCTTGGCCTCAGGGACTAGGGAAAAACTGTTTTTT.

The chain joins TRBV7-9 to TRBJ1-5; TRBD1 agrees at 11 bases. The CDR3 extends over 15 amino acids. V lost 3 bases to trimming and J lost 4 bases; unmatched junction nucleotides: 2. The germline gives CDR1 SEHNR, CDR2 FQNEAQ (reference sequence). The CDR3 reads CASSFGQGANQPQHF. The CDR3 DNA reads TGTGCCAGCAGCTTTGGACAGGGGGCGAATCAGCCCCAGCATTTT.

The V and J genes are TRBV4-2 and TRBJ2-1; 9 bases are a match to TRBD2. J gave up 8 bases and V 0 bases, and 8 bases lay outside the gene matches. The CDR3 extends over 16 amino acids. The germline gives CDR1 LGHNA, CDR2 YNFKEQ. CDR3 DNA sequence: TGTGCCAGCAGCCAAGATAGCGGGAGATTTGGGGATGAGCAGTTCTTC. Translating it yields CASSQDSGRFGDEQFF.

This rearrangement joins TRBV7-8 to TRBJ2-1; D is possibly TRBD1 (6 bases). The CDR3 length is 16 residues. V lost 7 bases, J lost 0 bases, and 16 bases lay in between. Germline V lookup: CDR1 SGHVS, CDR2 FQNEAQ. The chain's CDR3 is CASIRRRGSSYNEQFF. The DNA of the CDR3 is TGTGCCAGCATCCGACGTAGGGGGAGCTCCTACAATGAGCAGTTCTTC. Variable domain in full (rest from reference TRBV7-8 and TRBJ2-1): GAGVSQSPRYKVAKRGQDVALRCDPISGHVSLFWYQQALGQGPEFLTYFQNEAQLDKSGLPSDRFFAERPEGSVSTLKIQRTQQEDSAVYLCASIRRRGSSYNEQFFGPGTRLTVL.

This clone has a handful of counts. The chain joins TRBV13 to TRBJ2-5; 7 nucleotides align to TRBD1. V was clipped by 5 bases and J by 1 base; unmatched bases: 4. The germline gives CDR1 PRHDT, CDR2 FYEKMQ (reference sequence). This CDR3 contains 14 residues. The CDR3 DNA reads as TGTGCCAGCAGCACACAGGGGCCCCAAGAGACCCAGTACTTC. Translating gives CASSTQGPQETQYF.

This clone appeared once. The chain couples TRBV9 to TRBJ1-6; D possibly corresponds to TRBD1 (6 bases). Per germline, CDR1 SGDLS and CDR2 YYNGEE. Trimming took 4 bases from V and 10 from J, leaving 15 bases between them. There are 14 residues in the CDR3. The DNA of the CDR3 is TGTGCCAGCAGCCCAGGGGACGGGGAGTCACCCCTCCACTTT. It yields the protein CASSPGDGESPLHF. Full variable domain (rest looked up from reference TRBV9 and TRBJ1-6): DSGVTQTPKHLITATGQRVTLRCSPRSGDLSVYWYQQSLDQGLQFLIQYYNGEERAKGNILERFSAQQFPDLHSELNLSSLELGDSALYFCASSPGDGESPLHFGNGTRLTVT.

The V gene is TRBV7-3, the J gene TRBJ2-7; 9 bases map to TRBD2. After removal of 1 base from V and 6 bases from J, the junction contained 7 bases not matched to a gene. The CDR3 runs 15 residues. CDR1 and CDR2 from the germline V gene are SGHTA and FQGTGA. CDR3 amino acids: CASSLRAGGPFEQYF. The CDR3 region has the DNA TGTGCCAGCAGCTTAAGAGCGGGGGGCCCTTTCGAGCAGTACTTC. The complete variable domain, with remaining parts taken from reference TRBV7-3 and TRBJ2-7, reads GAGVSQTPSNKVTEKGKYVELRCDPISGHTALYWYRQSLGQGPEFLIYFQGTGAADDSGLPNDRFFAVRPEGSVSTLKIQRTERGDSAVYLCASSLRAGGPFEQYFGPGTRLTVT.

The chain uses TRBV28 and TRBJ2-4; perhaps TRBD1 as D (6 bases). CDR1 is MDHEN, CDR2 SYDVKM, per germline. The CDR3 runs to 15 residues. Trimming shortened V by 6 bases and J by 0 bases, and 12 bases separated the two germline ends. CDR3: CASSVTGLAKNIQYF. CDR3 sequence (DNA): TGTGCCAGCAGCGTAACAGGGTTAGCCAAAAACATTCAGTACTTC.

The chain couples TRBV11-2 to TRBJ1-6, with a weak D call TRBD1 (5 bases). Germline assignment: CDR1 SGHAT and CDR2 FQNNGV. The CDR3 is made up of 18 amino acids. V was pared by 3 bases and J by 0 bases, with 15 bases between. The CDR3 region is CASSFGRVYSSYNSPLHF. CDR3 coding DNA: TGTGCCAGCAGCTTCGGCAGGGTATACAGCTCCTATAATTCACCCCTCCACTTT.

This clone was counted a few times. The chain recombines TRBV27 with TRBJ2-2; D perhaps matches TRBD1 (5 bases). Deletions cut 7 bases from V and 0 bases from J, with 15 bases between. The CDR3 runs 16 residues. CDR1 is MNHEY, CDR2 SMNVEV, per germline (reference sequence). CDR3 DNA: TGTGCCAGCACAGGGAAGAGTTCGCCGAACACCGGGGAGCTGTTTTTT. It codes for CASTGKSSPNTGELFF.

This clone was observed a handful of times. The chain carries TRBV11-2 and TRBJ1-6; no clear D. The ends were cut back, 4 bases at V and 8 bases at J, with 12 bases in the middle. CDR1 is SGHAT and CDR2 is FQNNGV in the germline V gene. The CDR3 is made up of 14 amino acids. The CDR3 coding sequence is TGTGCCAGCAGCTCCTCCCCGCGGGATTCACCCCTCCACTTT. Translated, it gives CASSSSPRDSPLHF.

The gene calls are TRBV29-1 and TRBJ2-1; the D gene could be TRBD1 or TRBD2 (5 bases each). CDR3 length: 12 amino acids. In germline, CDR1 is SQVTM, CDR2 ANQGSEA. V was shortened by 7 bases and J by 5 bases, with 12 bases between the two germline ends. CDR3 in amino acids: CSGGPRDNEQFF. In DNA, the CDR3 is TGCAGCGGGGGACCGCGGGACAATGAGCAGTTCTTC.

This rearrangement joins TRBV6-1 to TRBJ2-1, with TRBD2 matching 10 bases. The germline V gene has CDR1 MNHNS and CDR2 SASEGT. The CDR3 is made up of 15 amino acids. The junction had 7 bases not matched to a gene; V was cut back by 3 bases and J by 8 bases. This chain's CDR3 is CASSDLAGVQDEQFF. The CDR3 region has the DNA TGTGCCAGCAGTGACCTAGCGGGGGTACAAGATGAGCAGTTCTTC.

This chain uses TRBV5-1 with TRBJ2-1, with a possible D match to TRBD2 (5 bases). The V end was cut by 4 bases, the J end by 4 bases, with 18 bases between. The CDR3 covers 16 residues. CDR1 and CDR2 from the germline V gene are SGHRS and YFSETQ. This CDR3 reads CASSTRPSRFYNEQFF. The CDR3 DNA reads as TGCGCCAGCAGCACCCGGCCTAGCAGGTTTTACAATGAGCAGTTCTTC.

The chain carries TRBV5-1 and TRBJ1-3; TRBD1 is a possible D gene (5 bases). The CDR3 has 13 residues. The V and J ends lost 5 bases and 4 bases respectively, with 10 bases between them. CDR1 and CDR2 (germline): SGHRS, YFSETQ. CDR3 in amino acids: CASRSGSGNTIYF. CDR3 bases: TGCGCCAGCAGATCAGGGTCCGGAAACACCATATATTTT.

V and J are TRBV2 and TRBJ2-3, with D possibly being TRBD2 (5 bases). The CDR3 totals 11 residues. Germline V gives CDR1 SNHLY, CDR2 FYNNEI. V was pared by 6 bases and J by 4 bases, with 5 bases between. CDR3: CASRLADTQYF. The CDR3 nucleotides read TGTGCCAGCAGACTAGCAGATACGCAGTATTTT.

The V call is TRBV19, the J call TRBJ2-7; TRBD2 is a possible D gene (5 bases). Germline lookup yields CDR1 LNHDA and CDR2 SQIVND (reference sequence). The CDR3 spans 14 residues. The germline V and J ends were trimmed by 2 bases and 2 bases, with 10 bases remaining between them. The CDR3 DNA is TGTGCCAGTAGTATAACTAGTGTAGCCTACGAGCAGTACTTC. Its protein product is CASSITSVAYEQYF.